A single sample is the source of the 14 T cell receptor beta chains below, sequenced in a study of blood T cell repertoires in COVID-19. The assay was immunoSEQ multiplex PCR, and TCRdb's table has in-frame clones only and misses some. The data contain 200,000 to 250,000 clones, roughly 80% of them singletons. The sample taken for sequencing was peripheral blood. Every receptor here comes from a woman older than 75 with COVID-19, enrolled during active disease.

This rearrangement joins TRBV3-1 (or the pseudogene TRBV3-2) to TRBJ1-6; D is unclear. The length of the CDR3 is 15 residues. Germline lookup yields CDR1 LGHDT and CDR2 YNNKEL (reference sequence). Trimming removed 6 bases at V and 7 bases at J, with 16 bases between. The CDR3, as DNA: TGTGCCAGCAGTCCTGGAGGCGCCCCGAATTCACCCCTCCACTTT. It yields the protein CASSPGGAPNSPLHF.

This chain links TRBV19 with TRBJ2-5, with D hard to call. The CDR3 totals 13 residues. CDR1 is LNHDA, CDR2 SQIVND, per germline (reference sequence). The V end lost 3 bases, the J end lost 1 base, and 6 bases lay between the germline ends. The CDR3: CASSMYIQETQYF. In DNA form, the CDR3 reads TGTGCCAGTAGTATGTACATCCAAGAGACCCAGTACTTC.

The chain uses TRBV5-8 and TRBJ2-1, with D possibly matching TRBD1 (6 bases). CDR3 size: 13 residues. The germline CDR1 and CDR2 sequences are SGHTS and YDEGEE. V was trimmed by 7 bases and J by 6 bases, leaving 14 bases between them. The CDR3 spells CASALQGSNEQFF. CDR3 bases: TGTGCCAGCGCCCTCCAGGGGTCCAATGAGCAGTTCTTC.

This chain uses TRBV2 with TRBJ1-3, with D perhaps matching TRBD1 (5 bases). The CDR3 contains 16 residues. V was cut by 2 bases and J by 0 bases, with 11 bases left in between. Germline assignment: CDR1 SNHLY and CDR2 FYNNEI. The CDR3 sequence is CASSERRTSSGNTIYF. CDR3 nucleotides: TGTGCCAGCAGTGAACGGCGGACAAGCTCTGGAAACACCATATATTTT.

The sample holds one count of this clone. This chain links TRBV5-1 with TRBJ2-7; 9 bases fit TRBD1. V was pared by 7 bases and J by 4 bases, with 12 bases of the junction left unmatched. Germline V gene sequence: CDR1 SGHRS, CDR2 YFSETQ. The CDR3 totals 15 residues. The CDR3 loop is CASLPGTGPIYEQYF. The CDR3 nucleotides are TGCGCCAGCCTCCCCGGGACAGGGCCGATATACGAGCAGTACTTC.

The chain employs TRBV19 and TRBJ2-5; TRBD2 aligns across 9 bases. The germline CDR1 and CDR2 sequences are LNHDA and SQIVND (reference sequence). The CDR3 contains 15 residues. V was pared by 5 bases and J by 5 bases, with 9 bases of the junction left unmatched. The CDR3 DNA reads TGTGCCAGTAGTCCCTCCCTCACTAGCGGGGAGACCCAGTACTTC. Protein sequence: CASSPSLTSGETQYF.

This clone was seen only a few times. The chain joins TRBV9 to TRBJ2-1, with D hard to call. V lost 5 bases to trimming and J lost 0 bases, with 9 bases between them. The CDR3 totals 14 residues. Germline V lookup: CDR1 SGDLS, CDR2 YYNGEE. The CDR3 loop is CASSPESSYNEQFF. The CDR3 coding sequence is TGTGCCAGCAGTCCAGAAAGCTCCTACAATGAGCAGTTCTTC.

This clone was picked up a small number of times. CDR3 nucleotide sequence: TGTGCCAGCAGTTACTCCGCGACAGGGGGTGGAAACATTCAGTACTTC. Residues: CASSYSATGGGNIQYF. The rearrangement links TRBV6-5 to TRBJ2-4; the match to TRBD1 covers 9 bases. The J segment lost 6 bases and the V segment lost 0 bases, leaving 6 bases of the junction unmatched. Per germline, CDR1 MNHEY and CDR2 SVGAGI. The CDR3 runs 16 residues.

The CDR3 sequence is CASSSGTGGYEQYF. In DNA, the CDR3 is TGTGCCAGCAGCTCCGGGACAGGGGGCTACGAGCAGTACTTC. The J gene is TRBJ2-7, the V gene TRBV5-5; TRBD1 matches 11 bases. This CDR3 is built from 14 residues. Trimming at V came to 3 bases and at J to 3 bases, leaving 2 bases not matched to a gene. The germline V gene encodes CDR1 SGHKS and CDR2 YYEKEE (reference sequence). Supplemented by reference TRBV5-5 and TRBJ2-7, the full variable domain reads DAGVTQSPTHLIKTRGQQVTLRCSPISGHKSVSWYQQVLGQGPQFIFQYYEKEERGRGNFPDRFSARQFPNYSSELNVNALLLGDSALYLCASSSGTGGYEQYFGPGTRLTVT.

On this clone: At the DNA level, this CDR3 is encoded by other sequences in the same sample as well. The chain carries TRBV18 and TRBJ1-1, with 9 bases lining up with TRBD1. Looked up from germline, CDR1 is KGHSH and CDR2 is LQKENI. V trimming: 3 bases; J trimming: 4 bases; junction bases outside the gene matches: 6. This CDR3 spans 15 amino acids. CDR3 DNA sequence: TGTGCCAGCTCACCGGGGACAGGGCGTCTCACTGAAGCTTTCTTT. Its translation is CASSPGTGRLTEAFF.

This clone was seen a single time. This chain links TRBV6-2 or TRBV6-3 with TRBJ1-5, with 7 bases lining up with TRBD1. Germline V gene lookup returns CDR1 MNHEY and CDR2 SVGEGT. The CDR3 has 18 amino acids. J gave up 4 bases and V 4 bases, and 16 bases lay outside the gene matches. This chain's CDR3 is CASSLYSSGTALNQPQHF. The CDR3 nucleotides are TGTGCCAGCAGTTTGTATTCCTCCGGGACAGCCCTTAATCAGCCCCAGCATTTT.

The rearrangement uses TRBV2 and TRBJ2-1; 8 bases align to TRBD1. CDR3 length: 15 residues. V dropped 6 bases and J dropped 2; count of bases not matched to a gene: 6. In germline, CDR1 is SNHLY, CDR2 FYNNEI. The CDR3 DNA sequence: TGTGCCAGCAGCCCCTCGACAGGGGCCTACAATGAGCAGTTCTTC. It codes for CASSPSTGAYNEQFF.

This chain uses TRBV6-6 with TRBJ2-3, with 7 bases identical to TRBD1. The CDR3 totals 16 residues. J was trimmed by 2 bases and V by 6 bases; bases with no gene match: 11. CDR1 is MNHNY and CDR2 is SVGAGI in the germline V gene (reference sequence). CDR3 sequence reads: CASSPTNRGPTDTQYF. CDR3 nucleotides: TGTGCCAGCAGCCCCACCAACAGGGGACCCACAGATACGCAGTATTTT.

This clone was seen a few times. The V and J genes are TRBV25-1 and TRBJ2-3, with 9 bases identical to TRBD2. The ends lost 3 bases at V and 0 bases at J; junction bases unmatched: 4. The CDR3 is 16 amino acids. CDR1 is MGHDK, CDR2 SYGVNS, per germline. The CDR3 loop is CASSETSGMSTDTQYF. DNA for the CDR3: TGTGCCAGCAGTGAGACTAGCGGTATGAGCACAGATACGCAGTATTTT.